This T cell receptor beta chain was sequenced during a study of blood T cell repertoires in COVID-19. Generated by immunoSEQ multiplex PCR, the TCRdb table keeps only in-frame clones and is missing some. The table shows more than 200,000 clones, with approximately 79% occurring only once. Per germline, CDR1 SEHNR and CDR2 FQNEAQ (reference sequence). This CDR3 spans 14 amino acids. Unmatched junction bases numbered 11, after V lost 5 bases and J lost 8 bases. The receptor's source is a woman aged 35 to 49 with active or convalescent COVID-19. Sequencing was done on a sample of peripheral blood. The chain has TRBV7-9 and TRBJ1-2; TRBD1 matches at 7 bases. Written as DNA, the CDR3 is TGTGCCAGCAGCCGTATAGACAGGGCGGGAGGCTACACCTTC. Translation gives CASSRIDRAGGYTF.